The clone carrying this T cell receptor beta chain was picked up many times. Its antigen remains unidentified. In germline, CDR1 is MNHEY, CDR2 SVGEGT. The CDR3 sequence is 14 residues long. Unmatched junction bases numbered 5, after V lost 5 bases and J lost 2 bases. Each single cDNA molecule received a unique molecular identifier. TCRdb itself ran the 5' RACE reads through MiXCR, one entry per CDR3 protein. The sample consists of roughly 40,000 distinct CDR3 sequences, roughly 6.6% of them appearing once. This sample is part of a study of early T cells in non-severe SARS-CoV-2 infection. About the study: Chains were not paired, and sequencing was done on bulk RNA from unsorted whole blood. Study-wide results and limits: There was a bias toward anti-spike CD8 responses in VDJdb matching, which missed private and CD4 specificities.

The chain combines TRBV6-2 or TRBV6-3 with TRBJ2-7; 8 bases agree with TRBD2. The sequenced sample consisted of whole blood. The clonotype comes from an adult who was a healthcare worker with PCR-confirmed SARS-CoV-2 infection or an uninfected control (not recorded which). The CDR3 sequence is CASSGGLGTYEQYF. For the CDR3, the DNA is TGTGCCAGCAGTGGGGGACTAGGGACCTACGAGCAGTACTTC.